This TCR beta chain is drawn from a study of blood T cell repertoires in COVID-19. Study as a whole: Whether acute or convalescent, the COVID-19 samples came from the United States, Italy and Spain. T cells, B-cell-depleted T cells, or PBMCs supplied cDNA or gDNA.

Looked up from germline, CDR1 is SGHDT and CDR2 is YYEEEE. The CDR3 covers 17 residues. Unmatched junction bases numbered 12, after V lost 2 bases and J lost 8 bases. The data were produced by immunoSEQ multiplex PCR, yet TCRdb's version contains in-frame clones alone and is incomplete. Of 85,000 to 95,000 clones listed, about nine tenths are singletons. V is TRBV5-6 and J is TRBJ1-6, with 8 bases identical to TRBD1. The sequencing input was peripheral blood. This TCR was recovered from a man in his sixties with acute or convalescent COVID-19. DNA of the CDR3: TGTGCCAGCAGCTTCACTGGCACGGCAGGGGGCGATTCACCCCTCCACTTT. Amino acid sequence: CASSFTGTAGGDSPLHF.